This T cell receptor beta chain derives from a study of shared clonotypes between healthy human individuals. Looked up from germline, CDR1 is LNHNV and CDR2 is YYDKDF (reference sequence). V was shortened by 3 bases and J by 2 bases, with 7 bases between the two germline ends. The CDR3 extends over 14 amino acids. Sequenced by immunoSEQ multiplex PCR; TCRdb stores in-frame clones only, minus some. The table lists roughly 1,100,000 clones, 75% of them singletons. V and J are TRBV15 and TRBJ2-2, with a weak D call TRBD1 (6 bases). Sequencing was done on a sample of memory CD4+ T cells sorted from blood. Subset denoted: CD45RA-negative fraction. This clonotype was sampled from a young man in good health. The CDR3, as DNA: TGTGCCACCAGCAGGGGGACAAACACCGGGGAGCTGTTTTTT. This encodes CATSRGTNTGELFF.